Below, 8 T cell receptor beta chains from the same sample are listed, as sequenced in a study of T cells after posttransplantation cyclophosphamide (dated by TCRdb to the mid-2010s). The library was generated by the immunoSEQ multiplex PCR assay. TCRdb took this table from immuneACCESS and kept in-frame rearrangements with V and J called. Such tables lack part of the clones; where checked against another copy, unresolved V genes explain under half of the gap, and the rest is unexplained. The sample has 6,500 to 8,000 clones on record, with no singletons. 23% of the sample belongs to the ten largest clones. Interpreted using the paper, the treatment or condition label stands for: high-dose cyclophosphamide on days +3 and +4 as single-agent GVHD prophylaxis. Busulfan and fludarabine conditioning, a related or unrelated marrow graft, and cyclophosphamide on days +3 and +4 were given to PTCy patients.

The specimen comprised PBMCs, sampled approximately 96 days after allogeneic stem cell transplant with posttransplant cyclophosphamide. These TCRs come from a female patient aged 60 to 70 who received an allogeneic stem cell transplant from an unrelated donor, was CMV-positive, and had acute GVHD only. Because of the transplant, the T cells may be the graft donor's rather than the patient's own.

Only a few counts were recorded for this clone. This chain connects TRBV4-1 to TRBJ2-5; TRBD1 matches at 8 bases. The CDR3 extends over 15 amino acids. Germline trimming cut 1 base from V and 7 bases from J; bases unmatched to any gene: 8. Germline V gene data show CDR1 as MGHRA and CDR2 as YSYEKL. Here the CDR3 reads CASSQATGGPRTQYF. The CDR3 nucleotides are TGCGCCAGCAGCCAAGCCACAGGGGGTCCGCGGACCCAGTACTTC.

At least ten counts were recorded for this clone. V is TRBV2 and J is TRBJ1-5; the D gene is possibly TRBD1 (5 bases). V lost 7 bases and J lost 2, with 12 bases in between. This CDR3 has 14 amino acids. Germline V lookup: CDR1 SNHLY, CDR2 FYNNEI. The CDR3 coding sequence is TGTGCCAGCATGGGGGGGAACGGCAATCAGCCCCAGCATTTT. It is translated as CASMGGNGNQPQHF.

By share of the sample, this clone is medium-sized. This rearrangement joins TRBV30 to TRBJ1-4, with TRBD1 identical over 7 bases. CDR1 GTSNPN and CDR2 SVGIG come from the germline V gene (reference sequence). The V segment lost 2 bases and the J segment 8 bases; nucleotides outside the gene matches: 5. This CDR3 region has 13 residues. The CDR3 coding sequence is TGTGCCTGGAGTCGACAGGGAGTAGAAAAACTGTTTTTT. Its protein is CAWSRQGVEKLFF.

This clone was recorded many times. The chain carries TRBV6-6 and TRBJ2-3; TRBD1 matches 8 bases. The CDR3 contains 16 residues. Germline V gene data show CDR1 as MNHNY and CDR2 as SVGAGI (reference sequence). Germline trimming cut 2 bases from V and 2 bases from J; bases unmatched to any gene: 6. The CDR3 sequence is CASSYGQGAFTDTQYF. CDR3 sequence (DNA): TGTGCCAGCAGTTACGGGCAGGGGGCTTTCACAGATACGCAGTATTTT.

In its sample, this clone was seen many times. The chain links TRBV6-1 to TRBJ1-5; TRBD1 might be the D (6 bases). CDR1 and CDR2 (germline): MNHNS, SASEGT. CDR3 length equals 17 residues. V was clipped by 0 bases and J by 6 bases, with 18 bases between them. The chain's CDR3 is CASSEAATGSIVQPQHF. As DNA, the CDR3 is TGTGCCAGCAGTGAAGCGGCGACAGGTAGCATAGTTCAGCCCCAGCATTTT.

This clone showed up many times. The chain joins TRBV2 to TRBJ2-1; 13 bases are shared with TRBD2. With 7 bases clipped from V and 10 bases from J, the junction kept 7 bases outside the gene matches. Germline V lookup: CDR1 SNHLY, CDR2 FYNNEI. This CDR3 is built from 14 residues. The CDR3 nucleotides read TGTGCCAGCATCCTCGGACTAGCGGGAGAAGAGCAGTTCTTC. Its protein product is CASILGLAGEEQFF. Looking up the rest from reference TRBV2 and TRBJ2-1 gives the full variable domain: EPEVTQTPSHQVTQMGQEVILRCVPISNHLYFYWYRQILGQKVEFLVSFYNNEISEKSEIFDDQFSVERPDGSNFTLKIRSTKLEDSAMYFCASILGLAGEEQFFGPGTRLTVL.

This clone was counted ten times or more. The chain carries TRBV10-3 and TRBJ1-2; D might be TRBD1 (5 bases). The V end was cut by 8 bases, the J end by 2 bases, with 15 bases between. The germline V gene encodes CDR1 ENHRY and CDR2 SYGVKD. The CDR3 runs to 14 residues. The CDR3 sequence is CAIASGTDNYGYTF. The CDR3 coding sequence is TGTGCCATCGCCTCCGGGACTGACAACTATGGCTACACCTTC.

This clone was picked up many times. The J gene is TRBJ1-4, the V gene TRBV15; 7 bases align to TRBD1. The CDR3 contains 13 residues. After removal of 4 bases from V and 7 bases from J, the junction contained 3 bases not matched to a gene. Germline V gives CDR1 LNHNV, CDR2 YYDKDF (reference sequence). The CDR3 is CATSIAGGEKLFF. CDR3 DNA: TGTGCCACCAGCATTGCAGGGGGTGAAAAACTGTTTTTT.